The clone carrying this T cell receptor (beta chain) has only a few counts. The V end lost 8 bases, the J end lost 4 bases, and 3 bases lay between the germline ends. Per germline, CDR1 ENHRY and CDR2 SYGVKD. The CDR3 totals 10 residues. This sample was included in a study of blood T cells in healthy people across ages. Alongside a J-beta primer mix, a sample-barcoded 5' primer served in a second PCR lasting about 7 to 12 cycles. TCRdb recomputed calls from the 5' RACE reads with MiXCR, one row per CDR3 protein. The table lists about 1.1 million distinct CDR3 sequences, less than 45% of them singletons.

The receptor was derived from a man aged 18 to 30 in good health. The chain employs TRBV10-3 and TRBJ2-1; no firm D call. The specimen was blood. In nucleotides, the CDR3 is TGTGCCATCGGGTACAATGAGCAGTTCTTC. It specifies CAIGYNEQFF.